A selection of T cell receptor beta chains follows, all from one sample in a study of cytomegalovirus exposure and HLA in healthy donors. The repertoire was sequenced with immunoSEQ multiplex PCR; TCRdb's copy has only in-frame clones and lacks some. The repertoire holds about 60,000 clones, with 82% as singletons. Specimen: PBMCs. The source of these receptors is a man aged 25-40 years in good health and CMV-seronegative. Each CDR3 is given with its conserved first and last residue. The order of the fields is clone size, J gene, V gene, D gene, CDR3 protein, CDR3 DNA. The D gene is left open where the match is weak. For some rows the clone size is stated as once, few or many, or as a class when expanded; others skip it.

NA TRBJ2-1 TRBV29-1 NA CSVGQGTFF NA
NA TRBJ2-1 TRBV28 TRBD2 CASRGLAGGSYNEQFF TGTGCCAGCAGAGGACTAGCGGGAGGGTCCTACAATGAGCAGTTCTTC
NA TRBJ2-7 TRBV7-3 TRBD2 CASRASVGGRQYF TGTGCCAGCAGGGCCTCGGTCGGGGGGAGGCAGTACTTC
NA TRBJ1-2 TRBV19 NA CASSMLTAGLGYTF TGTGCCAGTAGTATGCTGACAGCGGGCCTTGGCTACACCTTC
NA TRBJ1-3 TRBV28 NA CASIPDGTRNTIYF TGTGCCAGCATCCCTGACGGAACTAGAAACACCATATATTTT
once TRBJ1-5 TRBV28 NA CASFSDRRLNQPQHF TGTGCCAGCTTCTCCGACAGGCGATTAAATCAGCCCCAGCATTTT
NA TRBJ2-7 TRBV19 TRBD1 CATTDTGTGAPYEQYF TGTGCCACCACGGATACCGGGACAGGGGCGCCCTACGAGCAGTACTTC
NA TRBJ1-1 TRBV9 NA CASSPQIGRTEAFF TGTGCCAGCAGCCCCCAAATTGGGAGGACTGAAGCTTTCTTT
NA TRBJ2-3 TRBV18 TRBD1 CASSPTGTGGGDTQYF TGTGCCAGCTCACCAACCGGGACAGGGGGGGGAGATACGCAGTATTTT
few TRBJ2-5 TRBV7-3 TRBD2 CASSLTGSGGPQETQYF TGTGCCAGCAGCTTAACGGGGAGCGGGGGACCACAAGAGACCCAGTACTTC
few TRBJ1-2 TRBV27 NA CASSLNPSLYGYTF TGTGCCAGCAGTCTGAACCCTTCCCTATATGGCTACACCTTC
NA TRBJ2-5 TRBV6-5 TRBD1 CASSVTGVSGETQYF TGTGCCAGCAGTGTCACAGGGGTTTCTGGAGAGACCCAGTACTTC
few TRBJ1-4 TRBV9 NA CASSVGHFYPGEKLFF TGTGCCAGCAGCGTAGGCCATTTTTACCCCGGGGAAAAACTGTTTTTT
NA TRBJ1-1 TRBV18 TRBD1 CASSPYGTGVSTEAFF TGTGCCAGCTCACCATACGGGACAGGGGTGTCCACTGAAGCTTTCTTT
NA TRBJ1-1 TRBV10-2 NA CASSDPTGIVGTEAFF TGCGCCAGCAGTGACCCAACAGGGATTGTGGGCACTGAAGCTTTCTTT
NA TRBJ2-7 TRBV18 TRBD1 CATHGTGDYEQYF TGTGCCACCCACGGGACAGGGGACTACGAGCAGTACTTC
NA TRBJ1-4 TRBV6-6 TRBD1 CASKEGLGQINEKLFF TGTGCCAGCAAAGAGGGCTTGGGACAGATCAATGAAAAACTGTTTTTT
few TRBJ1-3 TRBV5-1 NA CASSPVPTEPLFSGNTIYF TGCGCCAGCAGCCCGGTCCCTACAGAACCTTTATTCTCTGGAAACACCATATATTTT
NA TRBJ2-5 TRBV5-1 TRBD1 CASSHWQGAGETQYF TGCGCCAGCAGCCATTGGCAGGGGGCTGGAGAGACCCAGTACTTC
few TRBJ1-5 TRBV7-6 TRBD1 CASSPGTGNQPQHF TGTGCCAGCAGCCCAGGGACAGGGAATCAGCCCCAGCATTTT
NA TRBJ1-2 TRBV18 TRBD1 CASSPQGADYGYTF TGTGCCAGCTCACCCCAGGGGGCGGACTATGGCTACACCTTC
NA TRBJ2-1 TRBV27 NA CASNRGNSYNEQFF TGTGCCAGCAATCGGGGGAACTCCTACAATGAGCAGTTCTTC
NA TRBJ1-2 TRBV11-2 NA CASSLVGGISTGYTF TGTGCCAGCAGCTTAGTGGGGGGTATCTCTACGGGCTACACCTTC
NA TRBJ2-6 TRBV19 NA CASSIRGTSGANVLTF TGTGCCAGTAGTATTCGCGGGACCTCTGGGGCCAACGTCCTGACTTTC
once TRBJ2-7 TRBV6-1 NA CASSEQGVSYEQYF TGTGCCAGCAGTGAACAGGGCGTCTCCTACGAGCAGTACTTC
NA TRBJ1-2 TRBV28 NA CASGSRGYGYTF TGTGCCAGCGGGAGCAGGGGCTATGGCTACACCTTC
NA TRBJ1-4 TRBV6-5 NA CASSYSVLNEKLFF TGTGCCAGCAGTTACTCGGTACTAAATGAAAAACTGTTTTTT
NA TRBJ2-7 TRBV27 NA CASSLGHRTNEQYF TGTGCCAGCAGTTTAGGGCATCGGACTAACGAGCAGTACTTC
NA TRBJ1-5 TRBV5-6 NA CASSYTKGPGAGDQPQHF TGTGCCAGCAGCTACACTAAAGGACCTGGGGCAGGGGATCAGCCCCAGCATTTT